The 11 T cell receptor beta chains below come from one sample, sequenced in a study of T-cell reconstitution after alpha-beta-depleted transplantation in children. Unique molecular identifiers were incorporated when the TCRbeta library was constructed. TCRdb fed the PCR reads into MiXCR, producing one record per CDR3 protein. The repertoire holds around 240,000 distinct CDR3 sequences, with about 8.8% as singletons. The specimen comprised PBMCs from the stem cell graft donor, sampled from the stem cell graft. Receptors were obtained from a human donor who donated a stem cell graft to a child with SCID.

This clonotype has a count of ten or more. The rearrangement links TRBV20-1 to TRBJ1-1; D perhaps matches TRBD1 (5 bases). V gave up 3 bases and J gave up 1 base, with 9 bases separating them. Germline V CDR1 and CDR2: DFQATT, SNEGSKA (reference sequence). The CDR3 has 13 residues. CDR3 amino acids: CSASKTANTEAFF. CDR3 DNA: TGCAGTGCTAGCAAGACAGCGAACACTGAAGCTTTCTTT.

At least ten counts were recorded for this clonotype. This chain joins TRBV6-6 and TRBJ2-6; D gene unclear. Per the germline V gene, CDR1 is MNHNY and CDR2 is SVGAGI (reference sequence). Trimming pared 8 bases from V and 0 bases from J, leaving 5 bases between. This CDR3 has 13 residues. The CDR3 DNA reads as TGTGCCAGCGGGCCCTCTGGGGCCAACGTCCTGACTTTC. Translated: CASGPSGANVLTF.

This clonotype was counted many times. The chain joins TRBV5-1 to TRBJ2-5; D is unresolved. The germline gives CDR1 SGHRS, CDR2 YFSETQ. Trimming shortened V by 3 bases and J by 5 bases, and 11 bases separated the two germline ends. CDR3 length: 13 residues. In nucleotides, the CDR3 is TGCGCCAGCAGCTACGTGGGGTGGGAGACCCAGTACTTC. It codes for CASSYVGWETQYF.

In its sample, this clonotype was seen many times. J is TRBJ2-1 and V is TRBV7-6, with 7 bases matching TRBD2. This CDR3 region has 19 residues. Germline values: CDR1 SGHVS, CDR2 FNYEAQ. After removal of 1 base from V and 0 bases from J, the junction contained 12 bases not matched to a gene. The DNA for the CDR3 is TGTGCCAGCAGCTTAGGAGGTATTGGGCGGGGGTCCTCCTACAATGAGCAGTTCTTC. This codes for CASSLGGIGRGSSYNEQFF.

This clonotype showed up many times. The chain couples TRBV3-1 to TRBJ2-5; 8 nucleotides agree with TRBD2. Germline V CDR1 and CDR2: LGHDT, YNNKEL (reference sequence). V lost 0 bases to trimming and J lost 5 bases; unmatched junction nucleotides: 11. The CDR3 consists of 17 residues. The CDR3 region is CASSQDKPTSVVETQYF. CDR3 nucleotides: TGTGCCAGCAGCCAAGATAAACCGACTAGCGTGGTTGAGACCCAGTACTTC.

This clonotype was seen repeatedly, ten times or more. V is TRBV5-1 and J is TRBJ1-1, with D tentatively TRBD1 (5 bases). Germline V CDR1 and CDR2: SGHRS, YFSETQ. The CDR3 contains 14 residues. V was shortened by 2 bases and J by 7 bases, with 15 bases between the two germline ends. CDR3 sequence reads: CASSFFAREGEAFF. The DNA for the CDR3 is TGCGCCAGCAGCTTTTTTGCCAGGGAGGGTGAAGCTTTCTTT.

This clonotype was counted many times. The chain recombines TRBV7-3 with TRBJ2-7; D is undetermined. The CDR3 has 14 residues. From germline, CDR1 is SGHTA and CDR2 FQGTGA. V lost 2 bases, J lost 2 bases, and 10 bases lay in between. The CDR3 reads CASSLSPGPYEQYF. CDR3 DNA: TGTGCCAGCAGCTTATCCCCGGGCCCCTACGAGCAGTACTTC.

In its sample, this clonotype was seen many times. This chain joins TRBV7-9 and TRBJ2-5; tentatively, D is TRBD2 (6 bases). V was trimmed by 2 bases and J by 1 base, leaving 8 bases between them. The V gene's germline CDR1 is SEHNR and CDR2 FQNEAQ (reference sequence). The CDR3 is 14 residues long. The CDR3 nucleotides are TGTGCCAGCAGCTTACCCGGGGGCCAAGAGACCCAGTACTTC. Translating it yields CASSLPGGQETQYF.

This clonotype has at least ten counts. This rearrangement joins TRBV5-1 to TRBJ2-3; possible D gene TRBD1, 5 bases. CDR1 is SGHRS, CDR2 YFSETQ, per germline. The V and J ends lost 2 bases and 4 bases respectively, with 11 bases between them. The length of the CDR3 is 14 residues. CDR3 coding DNA: TGCGCCAGCAGCTTAGGGGATGGCGCAGATACGCAGTATTTT. Protein: CASSLGDGADTQYF.

This clonotype was picked up many times. The rearrangement uses TRBV12-3 or TRBV12-4 and TRBJ1-1, with unresolved D. The CDR3 is 12 residues long. V was pared by 3 bases and J by 7 bases, with 9 bases between. The DNA of the CDR3 is TGTGCCAGCAGTTTGTTTCCCCTTGAAGCTTTCTTT. Its translation is CASSLFPLEAFF.

CDR3 region: CASSLDGSGEQFF. In nucleotides, the CDR3 is TGCGCCAGCAGCTTGGATGGCTCGGGAGAACAGTTCTTC. The J gene is TRBJ2-1, the V gene TRBV5-1, with D perhaps matching TRBD2 (6 bases). V was trimmed by 0 bases and J by 13 bases, leaving 14 bases between them. This CDR3 has 13 amino acids. Germline CDR1 reads SGHRS; CDR2 reads YFSETQ.